The 14 T cell receptor beta chains presented below share a single source sample, sequenced in a study of early T cells in non-severe SARS-CoV-2 infection. Using its own MiXCR run on the 5' RACE reads, TCRdb lists one record per CDR3 protein. The sample yields 40,000 to 60,000 distinct CDR3 sequences, roughly 7.7% seen once. Sequenced material: whole blood. The receptors derive from an adult who was a healthcare worker with PCR-confirmed SARS-CoV-2 infection or an uninfected control (not recorded which).

This clonotype was seen a few times. The J gene is TRBJ1-2, the V gene TRBV12-3 or TRBV12-4, with a tentative D call TRBD1 (5 bases). The CDR3 totals 14 residues. The V end lost 6 bases, the J end lost 4 bases, and 15 bases lay between the germline ends. CDR3 sequence: CASSFPDRPYGYTF. The CDR3 bases are TGTGCCAGCAGCTTCCCAGACAGACCCTATGGCTACACCTTC.

The chain combines TRBV14 with TRBJ2-5, with D unclear. Germline V gives CDR1 SGHDN, CDR2 FVKESK. The CDR3 extends over 14 amino acids. The germline V and J ends were trimmed by 4 bases and 1 base, with 10 bases remaining between them. The CDR3 DNA reads TGTGCCAGCAGCCTCAAGAATTTCCAAGAGACCCAGTACTTC. The encoded protein is CASSLKNFQETQYF.

This chain joins TRBV10-3 and TRBJ1-4, with no clear D. The CDR3 has 16 amino acids. The germline V and J ends were trimmed by 10 bases and 0 bases, with 18 bases remaining between them. The germline gives CDR1 ENHRY, CDR2 SYGVKD. For the CDR3, the DNA is TGTGCCACCAGACCGGGGATAGAGGCAACTAATGAAAAACTGTTTTTT. Its translation is CATRPGIEATNEKLFF.

This clonotype was counted many times. The V and J genes are TRBV4-2 and TRBJ1-2, with D perhaps matching TRBD1 (5 bases). CDR3 length equals 12 residues. Trimming pared 3 bases from V and 3 bases from J, leaving 5 bases between. Per germline, CDR1 LGHNA and CDR2 YNFKEQ. CDR3: CASSQTDYGYTF. The CDR3 region has the DNA TGTGCCAGCAGCCAGACAGACTATGGCTACACCTTC.

This clonotype was seen many times. V is TRBV10-2 and J is TRBJ1-2; possibly TRBD1 for D (5 bases). CDR1 WSHSY and CDR2 SAAADI come from the germline V gene. There are 13 residues in the CDR3. V dropped 5 bases and J dropped 1 base, with 8 bases sitting between them. Written as DNA, the CDR3 is TGCGCCAGCAGTATTGGGGGTAACTATGGCTACACCTTC. This encodes CASSIGGNYGYTF.

This clonotype was recorded at least ten times. The chain uses TRBV10-3 and TRBJ2-1, with 9 bases identical to TRBD2. Unmatched junction bases numbered 4, after V lost 3 bases and J lost 13 bases. The CDR3 consists of 12 residues. Germline V CDR1 and CDR2: ENHRY, SYGVKD. The CDR3 DNA sequence: TGTGCCATCAGTGAACCCGGGACTAGCCAGTTCTTC. Translated, it gives CAISEPGTSQFF.

The sample holds many counts of this clonotype. The genes are TRBV30 and TRBJ2-3; 7 bases match TRBD2. The germline V gene encodes CDR1 GTSNPN and CDR2 SVGIG (reference sequence). V shed 4 bases and J 2 bases; nucleotides not matched to a gene: 9. The CDR3 is made up of 15 amino acids. Here the CDR3 reads CAWNSGGLITDTQYF. The CDR3 coding sequence is TGTGCCTGGAACTCGGGGGGACTTATCACAGATACGCAGTATTTT.

In its sample, this clonotype was seen a few times. This chain joins TRBV4-3 and TRBJ1-1; D is uncertain. This CDR3 comprises 13 residues. V was clipped by 1 base and J by 1 base, with 4 bases between them. The germline gives CDR1 LGHNA, CDR2 YSLEER. CDR3: CASSQVGNTEAFF. The CDR3 DNA reads as TGCGCCAGCAGCCAAGTCGGGAACACTGAAGCTTTCTTT.

DNA for the CDR3: TGTGCCAGTAGTATCGGGACAGGGGACCCTGGGGCCAACGTCCTGACTTTC. Protein: CASSIGTGDPGANVLTF. V and J are TRBV19 and TRBJ2-6; 10 bases agree with TRBD1. The CDR3 extends over 17 amino acids. V lost 3 bases and J lost 2; bases outside the gene matches: 4. The V gene's germline CDR1 is LNHDA and CDR2 SQIVND (reference sequence).

This clonotype was counted ten times or more. V usage is TRBV3-1 and J usage is TRBJ1-1, with 7 bases identical to TRBD1. The junction had 2 bases not matched to a gene; V was cut back by 4 bases and J by 0 bases. Germline V gives CDR1 LGHDT, CDR2 YNNKEL (reference sequence). The CDR3 consists of 14 residues. The CDR3 loop reads CASSPGQMNTEAFF. DNA for the CDR3: TGTGCCAGCAGCCCGGGACAGATGAACACTGAAGCTTTCTTT.

This clonotype was seen many times. The V call is TRBV3-1, the J call TRBJ1-6; D possibly corresponds to TRBD1 (6 bases). V lost 4 bases and J lost 6, with 10 bases in between. Germline V gene lookup returns CDR1 LGHDT and CDR2 YNNKEL (reference sequence). The CDR3 runs to 14 residues. The chain's CDR3 is CASSPGQTNSPLHF. DNA of the CDR3: TGTGCCAGCAGCCCGGGACAAACTAATTCACCCCTCCACTTT.

This clonotype was found many times. V is TRBV4-3 and J is TRBJ2-1; D perhaps matches TRBD1 (5 bases). There are 16 residues in the CDR3. Germline lookup yields CDR1 LGHNA and CDR2 YSLEER. V lost 2 bases, J lost 5 bases, and 16 bases lay in between. CDR3 sequence: CASSQMTAGPNNEQFF. CDR3 bases: TGCGCCAGCAGCCAAATGACAGCAGGACCTAACAATGAGCAGTTCTTC.

The rearrangement joins TRBV30 to TRBJ1-2; D perhaps matches TRBD1 (6 bases). Germline V gene data show CDR1 as GTSNPN and CDR2 as SVGIG (reference sequence). CDR3 length: 14 residues. Trimming removed 3 bases from V and 2 bases from J, with 13 bases in between. The CDR3 region is CAWSAGTLNYGYTF. The DNA of the CDR3 is TGTGCCTGGAGCGCCGGGACACTCAACTATGGCTACACCTTC.

The rearrangement uses TRBV20-1 and TRBJ2-7; the D gene could be TRBD1 or TRBD2 (5 bases each). The ends were cut back, 5 bases at V and 2 bases at J, with 16 bases in the middle. Germline CDR1 and CDR2: DFQATT and SNEGSKA (reference sequence). The length of the CDR3 is 14 residues. This chain's CDR3 is CSARDPVGTYEQYF. The CDR3 DNA follows: TGCAGTGCTCGGGACCCAGTGGGTACCTACGAGCAGTACTTC.